A selection of T cell receptor beta chains follows, all from one sample in a study of OX40 agonist ivuxolimab in advanced cancers. Libraries were prepared by immunoSEQ multiplex PCR; TCRdb keeps only in-frame clonotypes and omits some of them. The sample has about 86,000 clones, about 90% seen once. Here the sequenced sample was CD4+ or CD8+ T cells sorted from blood, taken in a trial of the OX40 agonist ivuxolimab. The receptors shown here come from an adult with an advanced solid tumor such as melanoma, head and neck, liver or kidney cancer. The conserved cysteine and the conserved F or W are not part of the CDR3 here.

>TRBV2|TRBJ1-1
ASSETRDTEAF
>TRBV14|TRBJ2-7
ASGSGLSYEQY
>TRBV29-1|TRBJ2-1
SAETFSGRMGEQF
>TRBV15|TRBJ2-7
ATSSSPSREQY
>TRBV15|TRBJ2-1
ATRGTSGYNEQF
>TRBV27|TRBJ2-2
ASSSSGTESTGELF
>TRBV19|TRBJ2-7
ASSPTSLHEQY
>TRBV28|TRBJ2-1
ASSFTPAWTSGDNEQF
>TRBV9|TRBJ2-7
ASSPTSGSGNEQY
>TRBV5-8|TRBJ1-2
ASSHGRVQFYGYT
>TRBV7-6|TRBJ2-7
ASSLGELGRVYEQY
>TRBV6-6|TRBJ2-5
ASSPRNGGQETQY
>TRBV5-1|TRBJ2-2
ASSLVVAGITGELF
>TRBV9|TRBJ1-1
ASSVGTGAVTEAF
>TRBV6-5|TRBJ2-7
ASSPGQGAGEQY
>TRBV27|TRBJ2-7
ASSPDLDSSYEQY
>TRBV10-1|TRBJ2-1
ASSRTTGNEQF
>TRBV6-6|TRBJ2-7
AIEAGGYGEQY
>TRBV25-1|TRBJ1-1
ASSEIGVEAF
>TRBV9|TRBJ2-3
ASSTGADTQY
>TRBV2|TRBJ2-2
ASRGARTFNGELF
>TRBV5-4|TRBJ2-3
ASSLGGRSTDTQY